The 32 T cell receptor beta chains listed next were all sequenced from one sample in a study of cytomegalovirus exposure and HLA in healthy donors. Primers for the PCR totalled 60 Vbeta and 13 Jbeta. Measured with immunoSEQ multiplex PCR; TCRdb has only the in-frame clones, and not every one. The sample yields over 150,000 clones, 60% to 80% seen once. Specimen: PBMCs. These receptors all come from a woman aged 40 to 50 in good health and CMV-seropositive.

The chain has TRBV9 and TRBJ2-1; 9 bases are shared with TRBD2. The CDR3 consists of 15 residues. V gave up 4 bases and J gave up 1 base; unmatched junction bases: 3. Germline CDR1 and CDR2: SGDLS and YYNGEE. CDR3 in amino acids: CASSQRGESYNEQFF. The DNA for the CDR3 is TGTGCCAGCAGCCAGCGGGGGGAGTCCTACAATGAGCAGTTCTTC.

This rearrangement joins TRBV28 to TRBJ1-1, with TRBD1 matching 7 bases. CDR1 and CDR2 (germline): MDHEN, SYDVKM. Unmatched junction bases numbered 2, after V lost 3 bases and J lost 4 bases. This CDR3 region has 13 residues. The DNA of the CDR3 is TGTGCCAGCAGTTTGGCAGGGGGCACTGAAGCTTTCTTT. Translating gives CASSLAGGTEAFF.

The rearrangement joins TRBV10-1 to TRBJ2-3, with TRBD2 identical over 13 bases. V dropped 3 bases and J dropped 1; count of bases not matched to a gene: 4. The CDR3 spans 17 residues. Germline V gene data show CDR1 as WNHNN and CDR2 as SYGVQD (reference sequence). Here the CDR3 reads CASSELAGGPRTDTQYF. The CDR3 DNA follows: TGCGCCAGCAGTGAACTAGCGGGGGGGCCCCGCACAGATACGCAGTATTTT.

Only one count was recorded for this clone. Its ends do not fully match the called genes, so a read error is possible. The chain employs TRBV19 and TRBJ1-2; 8 nucleotides agree with TRBD1. CDR1 is LNHDA and CDR2 is SQIVND in the germline V gene (reference sequence). The CDR3 is made up of 16 amino acids. CDR3 protein: CTSSMGQEHTNYGYTF. CDR3 sequence (DNA): TGTACCAGTAGTATGGGACAGGAGCATACTAACTATGGCTACACCTTC.

J is TRBJ1-5 and V is TRBV2; 7 bases fit TRBD1. CDR3 size: 15 residues. Germline values: CDR1 SNHLY, CDR2 FYNNEI. After removal of 4 bases from V and 0 bases from J, the junction contained 3 bases not matched to a gene. CDR3 residues: CASSGTGYSNQPQHF. In nucleotides, the CDR3 is TGTGCCAGCAGTGGGACAGGTTATAGCAATCAGCCCCAGCATTTT.

V usage is TRBV5-1 and J usage is TRBJ2-1; D might be TRBD1 (6 bases). The V end lost 0 bases, the J end lost 8 bases, and 21 bases lay between the germline ends. CDR1 is SGHRS, CDR2 YFSETQ, per germline. CDR3 length: 17 amino acids. The CDR3 protein is CASSLAPGQPALDEQFF. The DNA of the CDR3 is TGCGCCAGCAGCTTGGCTCCGGGACAACCGGCGCTCGATGAGCAGTTCTTC.

This clone was detected only once. V is TRBV29-1 and J is TRBJ1-1; possible D gene TRBD1, 5 bases. The CDR3 spans 14 residues. Germline V gives CDR1 SQVTM, CDR2 ANQGSEA. V shed 0 bases and J shed 1 base, with 9 bases lying between them. The CDR3 protein is CSVEERGTNTEAFF. DNA for the CDR3: TGCAGCGTTGAAGAAAGGGGCACGAACACTGAAGCTTTCTTT.

The chain couples TRBV28 to TRBJ1-1; 9 bases align to TRBD1. Germline V lookup: CDR1 MDHEN, CDR2 SYDVKM. This CDR3 has 15 residues. With 2 bases clipped from V and 6 bases from J, the junction kept 7 bases outside the gene matches. CDR3 bases: TGTGCCAGCAGTTTAACAGGGGGCTATCCAGCTGAAGCTTTCTTT. It codes for CASSLTGGYPAEAFF.

Comment on this clone: At one end, the junction sequence differs from germline, possibly due to a read error. This chain joins TRBV5-4 and TRBJ2-6, with 14 bases matching TRBD2. CDR3 length: 15 residues. The germline V gene has CDR1 SGHNT and CDR2 YYREEE (reference sequence). The CDR3 loop is CASRTTSGGVNVLTF. The CDR3 DNA follows: TGTGCCAGCAGAACGACTAGCGGGGGGGTCAACGTCCTGACTTTC.

As DNA, the CDR3 is TGTGCCAGCAGCTCACGGACAGGGAACGACGGCTACACCTTC. Translating it yields CASSSRTGNDGYTF. The chain joins TRBV5-6 to TRBJ1-2, with 8 bases matching TRBD1. The J segment lost 8 bases and the V segment lost 3 bases, leaving 9 bases of the junction unmatched. Germline V gives CDR1 SGHDT, CDR2 YYEEEE. The length of the CDR3 is 14 residues.

The V gene is TRBV19, the J gene TRBJ1-2; D gene ambiguous. The CDR3 is 14 residues long. Germline CDR1 reads LNHDA; CDR2 reads SQIVND (reference sequence). V was pared by 3 bases and J by 8 bases, with 16 bases between. DNA for the CDR3: TGTGCCAGTAGTATTTTACCAGTGATCCAGGGCTACACCTTC. Residues: CASSILPVIQGYTF.

V gene TRBV2 combines with J gene TRBJ2-7; a possible D gene is TRBD2 (5 bases). With 10 bases removed from V and 2 bases from J, the gap between germline ends came to 21 bases. Germline V CDR1 and CDR2: SNHLY, FYNNEI. This CDR3 region has 15 residues. The CDR3 DNA follows: TGTGCCACCATTCGCAGAGCGGATACTCCCTACGAGCAGTACTTC. As protein: CATIRRADTPYEQYF.

The chain is built from TRBV27 and TRBJ2-5; D uncertain. The J call is in doubt because the DNA end fits TRBJ2-7 better. Looked up from germline, CDR1 is MNHEY and CDR2 is SMNVEV (reference sequence). This CDR3 is built from 14 residues. The CDR3 bases are TGTGCCAGCAGTCTGTCGGTTTCCTTCTACGAGCAGTACTTC. This encodes CASSLSVSFYEQYF.

This clone was recorded only once. This chain links TRBV28 with TRBJ1-2; 9 bases map to TRBD1. Trimming cost V 8 bases and J 3 bases; bases outside gene matches: 4. The CDR3 runs to 13 residues. Germline-derived CDR1 and CDR2 are MDHEN and SYDVKM. CDR3 residues: CASGTGPYYGYTF. In DNA, the CDR3 is TGTGCCAGCGGGACAGGGCCCTACTATGGCTACACCTTC.

This clone was detected only once. The V and J genes are TRBV7-2 and TRBJ2-2; 8 bases are a match to TRBD2. Germline assignment: CDR1 SGHTA and CDR2 FQGNSA. The CDR3 runs to 16 residues. The trim removed 5 bases at V and 1 base at J, leaving 6 bases unmatched. Here the CDR3 reads CASSRQTSVNTGELFF. CDR3 nucleotides: TGTGCCAGCAGCCGCCAGACTAGCGTGAACACCGGGGAGCTGTTTTTT.

The chain couples TRBV15 to TRBJ2-3; 16 bases are shared with TRBD2. CDR3 length equals 17 residues. Germline V lookup: CDR1 LNHNV, CDR2 YYDKDF (reference sequence). With V trimmed by 5 bases and J by 4 bases, 6 bases remained unmatched. CDR3 nucleotides: TGTGCCACCAGCCCGGGACTAGCGGGGGGGCAGGCAGATACGCAGTATTTT. As protein: CATSPGLAGGQADTQYF.

The chain carries TRBV30 and TRBJ2-7; D is perhaps TRBD1 (6 bases). The V gene lost 6 bases and the J gene lost 2 bases, with 14 bases spanning the gap. CDR3 length: 13 amino acids. Germline assignment: CDR1 GTSNPN and CDR2 SVGIG (reference sequence). DNA for the CDR3: TGTGCCTGCTCCCGGGACACTACCTACGAGCAGTACTTC. Translation gives CACSRDTTYEQYF. The complete variable domain, with remaining parts taken from reference TRBV30 and TRBJ2-7, reads SQTIHQWPATLVQPVGSPLSLECTVEGTSNPNLYWYRQAAGRGLQLLFYSVGIGQISSEVPQNLSASRPQDRQFILSSKKLLLSDSGFYLCACSRDTTYEQYFGPGTRLTVT.

V and J are TRBV18 and TRBJ2-7, with 7 bases fitting TRBD1. After removal of 2 bases from V and 2 bases from J, the junction contained 6 bases not matched to a gene. This CDR3 comprises 15 residues. Germline V gene lookup returns CDR1 KGHSH and CDR2 LQKENI. In DNA, the CDR3 is TGTGCCAGCTCACCATTGCAGGGGGAAGCCTACGAGCAGTACTTC. This gives the protein CASSPLQGEAYEQYF.

The CDR3 region has the DNA TGTGCCAGCAGTGTCCAAGACGGGGATACGCAGTATTTT. Its translation is CASSVQDGDTQYF. V gene TRBV6-6 combines with J gene TRBJ2-3; D gene ambiguous. Trimming took 5 bases from V and 6 from J, leaving 12 bases between them. From germline, CDR1 is MNHNY and CDR2 SVGAGI (reference sequence). There are 13 residues in the CDR3.

This rearrangement joins TRBV28 to TRBJ1-1; TRBD1 matches 7 bases. V dropped 6 bases and J dropped 8; count of bases not matched to a gene: 9. Germline V gives CDR1 MDHEN, CDR2 SYDVKM. This CDR3 has 13 amino acids. The CDR3 reads CASSLDRAMEAFF. The CDR3 DNA sequence: TGTGCCAGCAGCCTAGACAGGGCAATGGAAGCTTTCTTT.

J is TRBJ1-1 and V is TRBV11-2; TRBD1 is a possible D gene (6 bases). The germline V and J ends were trimmed by 2 bases and 3 bases, with 10 bases remaining between them. Looked up from germline, CDR1 is SGHAT and CDR2 is FQNNGV. The CDR3 totals 14 residues. The CDR3 sequence is CASSLSGDHTEAFF. The CDR3 nucleotides read TGTGCCAGCAGCTTATCAGGGGACCACACTGAAGCTTTCTTT.

A few counts support this clone. The V and J genes are TRBV9 and TRBJ2-1, with D hard to call. V dropped 4 bases and J dropped 8 bases, with 19 bases sitting between them. Germline loops: CDR1 SGDLS, CDR2 YYNGEE. The CDR3 runs 15 residues. The CDR3: CASSPSSALNYEQFF. The CDR3 bases are TGTGCCAGCAGCCCCTCGAGCGCATTAAACTATGAGCAGTTCTTC. The full variable domain, with the rest looked up from reference TRBV9 and TRBJ2-1, is DSGVTQTPKHLITATGQRVTLRCSPRSGDLSVYWYQQSLDQGLQFLIQYYNGEERAKGNILERFSAQQFPDLHSELNLSSLELGDSALYFCASSPSSALNYEQFFGPGTRLTVL.

This clone turned up a few times. The chain employs TRBV7-2 and TRBJ2-3; 12 bases fit TRBD2. V lost 2 bases and J lost 5; bases outside the gene matches: 5. This CDR3 comprises 16 residues. Germline CDR1 reads SGHTA; CDR2 reads FQGNSA. The CDR3 reads CASSLRLAGGQDTQYF. In DNA form, the CDR3 reads TGTGCCAGCAGCTTACGGCTAGCGGGGGGGCAAGATACGCAGTATTTT.

This clone was seen just once. The chain is built from TRBV29-1 and TRBJ2-3; 11 nucleotides agree with TRBD2. V dropped 8 bases and J dropped 3; count of bases not matched to a gene: 10. This CDR3 has 15 residues. Germline V gene sequence: CDR1 SQVTM, CDR2 ANQGSEA. CDR3 residues: CSLGLAGGSTDTQYF. Here the CDR3 DNA reads TGCAGCTTAGGGCTAGCGGGAGGAAGTACAGATACGCAGTATTTT.

The rearrangement uses TRBV5-1 and TRBJ1-3, with D possibly being TRBD1 (5 bases). The V gene's germline CDR1 is SGHRS and CDR2 YFSETQ. V dropped 1 base and J dropped 4 bases, with 12 bases sitting between them. This CDR3 has 15 residues. CDR3 loop: CASSLSPGSGNTIYF. CDR3 DNA sequence: TGCGCCAGCAGCTTGTCCCCAGGGTCCGGAAACACCATATATTTT.

The chain employs TRBV5-4 and TRBJ2-1; D unresolved. The CDR3 has 12 amino acids. Trimming stripped 0 bases from V and 8 bases from J, with 6 bases between. Germline V gene data show CDR1 as SGHNT and CDR2 as YYREEE (reference sequence). The CDR3 DNA is TGTGCCAGCAGCTTGGAGCTAGATGAGCAGTTCTTC. This codes for CASSLELDEQFF.

The chain uses TRBV7-8 and TRBJ2-5; TRBD1 matches 7 bases. The V gene end was trimmed by 2 bases and the J gene end by 4 bases; junction bases not matched to a gene: 10. Germline V gives CDR1 SGHVS, CDR2 FQNEAQ. The CDR3 runs 16 residues. The DNA of the CDR3 is TGTGCCAGCAGCTTACGAGCGACAGGGTTTGGAGAGACCCAGTACTTC. Amino acids: CASSLRATGFGETQYF. Drawing the rest from reference TRBV7-8 and TRBJ2-5, the complete variable domain is GAGVSQSPRYKVAKRGQDVALRCDPISGHVSLFWYQQALGQGPEFLTYFQNEAQLDKSGLPSDRFFAERPEGSVSTLKIQRTQQEDSAVYLCASSLRATGFGETQYFGPGTRLLVL.

The gene calls are TRBV10-3 and TRBJ2-3; tentative D call: TRBD2 (5 bases). CDR1 and CDR2 from the germline V gene are ENHRY and SYGVKD. V was cut by 0 bases and J by 0 bases, with 13 bases left in between. The CDR3 is 17 residues long. The CDR3 sequence: CAISESGSAPSTDTQYF. CDR3 coding DNA: TGTGCCATCAGTGAGTCGGGTAGCGCCCCTAGCACAGATACGCAGTATTTT.

This clone came up a few times. The chain recombines TRBV4-3 with TRBJ2-1; D is possibly TRBD2 (6 bases). CDR1 and CDR2 (germline): LGHNA, YSLEER. V lost 3 bases and J 6 bases, leaving 12 bases between the germline ends. This CDR3 spans 14 amino acids. The CDR3 protein is CASSHPARGNEQFF. DNA of the CDR3: TGCGCCAGCAGCCACCCAGCGCGGGGCAATGAGCAGTTCTTC.

The rearrangement links TRBV5-8 to TRBJ2-5, with 14 bases aligning to TRBD2. The CDR3 consists of 16 residues. J was trimmed by 5 bases and V by 5 bases; bases with no gene match: 8. Germline V lookup: CDR1 SGHTS, CDR2 YDEGEE. The CDR3 coding sequence is TGTGCCAGCAGTCCAGGGACTAGCGGGGGAGCGGAGACCCAGTACTTC. Translated: CASSPGTSGGAETQYF.

The rearrangement uses TRBV5-6 and TRBJ1-1, with 8 bases fitting TRBD1. CDR3 length equals 14 residues. Looked up from germline, CDR1 is SGHDT and CDR2 is YYEEEE. V shed 5 bases, J shed 1 base, and the junction held 4 bases outside the gene matches. CDR3: CASRRTGRNTEAFF. The DNA for the CDR3 is TGTGCCAGCAGACGGACAGGGAGGAACACTGAAGCTTTCTTT.

The gene calls are TRBV6-1 and TRBJ2-2, with 7 nucleotides matching TRBD1. J lost 6 bases, V lost 4 bases, and 11 bases had no gene match. This CDR3 spans 16 amino acids. Germline lookup yields CDR1 MNHNS and CDR2 SASEGT. The CDR3 DNA is TGTGCCAGCAGTGGCAGGGGGATAAAGACGGCCGGGGAGCTGTTTTTT. This encodes CASSGRGIKTAGELFF.